This paragraph reports one T cell receptor beta chain. Its cognate antigen is unknown. V lost 1 base, J lost 1 base, and 10 bases lay in between. Germline CDR1 and CDR2: SSHAT and FNYEAQ (reference sequence). The CDR3 is 15 residues long. The data are from a study of cytomegalovirus exposure and HLA in healthy donors. Study-wide findings and caveats: Using a false discovery rate of 0.05, a later analysis showed that approximately 17,000 TCR beta sequences were associated with HLA alleles. DRB1 had the most TCR associations and HLA-C the fewest, a later analysis found, with rates varying by HLA locus.

Researchers ran the PCR with 60 Vbeta and 13 Jbeta primers. TCRdb keeps only in-frame clones here, not all; method: immunoSEQ multiplex PCR. The table includes around 200,000 clones, over 80% detected once. V usage is TRBV7-7 and J usage is TRBJ2-5; TRBD1 is a possible D gene (5 bases). The sample taken for sequencing was PBMCs. The source is a man between 40 and 49 years old in good health and CMV-seropositive. The CDR3 bases are TGTGCCAGCAGCTTAGGAGCCCAGGGCCAAGAGACCCAGTACTTC. Translated, it gives CASSLGAQGQETQYF.